This TCR beta chain was obtained from a study of blood T cell repertoires in COVID-19. Study information: COVID-19 samples, acute and convalescent, were from the United States, Italy and Spain. From T cells, B-cell-depleted T cells, or PBMCs came the material, which was cDNA or gDNA.

CDR3 length: 15 amino acids. Trimming left V 0 bases short and J 0 bases short, with 7 bases between. Germline assignment: CDR1 SGHRS and CDR2 YFSETQ. Original analysis: Estimates of nucleated cell counts were drawn from the amplification of reference gene primers. Assay used: immunoSEQ multiplex PCR; TCRdb lists only in-frame clones, some missing. D and trimming were read from the DNA, whereas the V and J calls and clone size are those reported in that table. The sample lists fewer than 250,000 clones, roughly 80% occurring once. Material for sequencing was peripheral blood. The receptor's source is a woman in her 70s with acute or convalescent COVID-19. This sequence joins TRBV5-1 and TRBJ1-3, with D possibly TRBD1 on 5 matching bases. As DNA, the CDR3 is TGCGCCAGCAGCTTGGACAGGATCTCTGGAAACACCATATATTTT. This encodes CASSLDRISGNTIYF.